This T cell receptor (beta chain) was obtained from a study of cytomegalovirus exposure and HLA in healthy donors. Overall study context: Out of approximately 400 genotyped donors, approximately 84% belonged to the Caucasian-associated ancestry cluster. Study-level points and caveats: The classifier, whose performance was assessed in both the original and validation cohorts, reportedly diagnosed cytomegalovirus status with high specificity and sensitivity. Later on, a genetic analysis was performed. It linked a missense variant in DCLRE1C with V- and J-gene trimming of TCR beta.

Concerning this clone: The antigen remains unidentified.

PCR amplification relied on 60 Vbeta primers (plus 13 Jbeta primers). Produced via immunoSEQ multiplex PCR; TCRdb's table is partial and in-frame only. This sample has under 200,000 clones, with around 75% found just once. The TCR was taken from a male donor in good health and CMV-seronegative. Material: PBMCs.

Here the CDR3 reads CASSGPAGGRTEAFF. The CDR3 nucleotides are TGTGCCAGCAGTGGACCTGCAGGGGGAAGGACTGAAGCTTTCTTT. The gene calls are TRBV2 and TRBJ1-1; TRBD1 aligns across 7 bases. The germline V gene encodes CDR1 SNHLY and CDR2 FYNNEI. Unmatched junction bases numbered 10, after V lost 4 bases and J lost 5 bases. This CDR3 has 15 residues.